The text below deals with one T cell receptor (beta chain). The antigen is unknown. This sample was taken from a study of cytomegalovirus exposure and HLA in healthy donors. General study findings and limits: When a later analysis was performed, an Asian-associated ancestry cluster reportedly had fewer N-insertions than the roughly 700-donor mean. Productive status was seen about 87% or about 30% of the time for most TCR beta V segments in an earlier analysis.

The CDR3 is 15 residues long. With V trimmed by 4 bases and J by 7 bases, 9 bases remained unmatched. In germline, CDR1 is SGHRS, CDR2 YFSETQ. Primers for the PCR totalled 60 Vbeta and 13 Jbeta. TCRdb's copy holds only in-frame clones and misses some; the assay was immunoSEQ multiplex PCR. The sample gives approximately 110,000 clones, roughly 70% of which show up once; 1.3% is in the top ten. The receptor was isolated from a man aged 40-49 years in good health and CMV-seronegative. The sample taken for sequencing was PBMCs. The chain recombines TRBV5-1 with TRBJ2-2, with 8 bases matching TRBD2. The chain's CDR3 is CASSAGTSGSGELFF. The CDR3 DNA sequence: TGCGCCAGCAGCGCCGGGACAAGCGGGAGCGGGGAGCTGTTTTTT.